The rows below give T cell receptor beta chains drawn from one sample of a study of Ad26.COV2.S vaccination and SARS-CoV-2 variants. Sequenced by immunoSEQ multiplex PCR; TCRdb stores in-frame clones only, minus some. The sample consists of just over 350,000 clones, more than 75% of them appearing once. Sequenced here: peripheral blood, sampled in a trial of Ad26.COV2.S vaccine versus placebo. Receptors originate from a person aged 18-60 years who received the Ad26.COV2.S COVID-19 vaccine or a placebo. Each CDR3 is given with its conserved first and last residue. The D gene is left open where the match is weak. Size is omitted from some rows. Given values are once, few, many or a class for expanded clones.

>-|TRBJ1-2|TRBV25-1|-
TGTGCCAGCAGTGGGGGGTACGGCTATGGCTACACCTTC
CASSGGYGYGYTF
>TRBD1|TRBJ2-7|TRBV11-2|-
TGTGCCAGCAGCTTACTGCGCCAGGGGGTGTACGAGCAGTACTTC
CASSLLRQGVYEQYF
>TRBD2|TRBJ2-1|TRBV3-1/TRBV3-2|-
TGTGCCAGCAGCCACCCCCATCGGACTAGCGGGATCTACAATGAGCAGTTCTTC
CASSHPHRTSGIYNEQFF
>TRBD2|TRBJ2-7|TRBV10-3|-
TGTGCCATCAGTGAGAGGACTAGCGGGGGCCAAGGGTACGAGCAGTACTTC
CAISERTSGGQGYEQYF
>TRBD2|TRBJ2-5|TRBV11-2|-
TGTGCCAGCAGCTTAGTCGGGGGGTCAGCCGGCGGGGAGACCCAGTACTTC
CASSLVGGSAGGETQYF
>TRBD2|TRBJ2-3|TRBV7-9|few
TGTGCCAGCAGCCCGACCCGTCTAGCGGGAGGGCGTGGAGATACGCAGTATTTT
CASSPTRLAGGRGDTQYF
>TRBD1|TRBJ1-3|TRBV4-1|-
TGCGCCAGCAGCCAACGGCCTGGGACAGGCTTACCTCCAAACACCATATATTTT
CASSQRPGTGLPPNTIYF
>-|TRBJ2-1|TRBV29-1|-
TGCAGCGTAGGGGGGGAGGGAAGCTCCTACAATGAGCAGTTCTTC
CSVGGEGSSYNEQFF
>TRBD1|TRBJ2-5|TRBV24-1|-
TGTGCCACCAGTGATTCAACAGGGGCGGCAGAGACCCAGTACTTC
CATSDSTGAAETQYF
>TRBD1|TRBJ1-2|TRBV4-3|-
TGCGCCAGCAGGCGGACTCAGACAGGGGGCACCTATGGCTACACCTTC
CASRRTQTGGTYGYTF
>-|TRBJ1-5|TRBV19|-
TGTGCCAGTAGCGGAGGTTCGTGGGGGGGCAATCAGCCCCAGCATTTT
CASSGGSWGGNQPQHF
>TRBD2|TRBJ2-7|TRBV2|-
TGTGCCACCAGCAGCGGGAATCGTCGAGAGCAGTACTTC
CATSSGNRREQYF
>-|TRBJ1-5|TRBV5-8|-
TGTGCCAGCAGCCAACTCTGGCCCCAGCATTTT
CASSQLWPQHF
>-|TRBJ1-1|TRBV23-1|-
TGCGCCAGCAGTCAAGTGGGGGTTAACACTGAAGCTTTCTTT
CASSQVGVNTEAFF
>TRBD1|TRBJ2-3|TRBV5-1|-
TGCGCCAGCAGCGGCGGACAGGGGGGCACAGATACGCAGTATTTT
CASSGGQGGTDTQYF
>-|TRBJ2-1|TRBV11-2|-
TGTGCCAGCAGCTCCGGTCGCGCCATCAATGAGCAGTTCTTC
CASSSGRAINEQFF
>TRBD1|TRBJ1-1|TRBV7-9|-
TGTGCCAGCAGTTTCACAGGGGGTAGTGAAGCTTTCTTT
CASSFTGGSEAFF
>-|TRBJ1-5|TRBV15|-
TGTGCCACCAGCAGAGATCGAAACCATAATCAGCCCCAGCATTTT
CATSRDRNHNQPQHF